Shown below are 15 T cell receptor beta chains from a single sample sequenced in a study of blood T cell repertoires in COVID-19. Profiled with immunoSEQ multiplex PCR; TCRdb holds only in-frame clones, not every one. The sample consists of fewer than 300,000 clones, roughly 92% of them appearing once. The sequencing sample was made of peripheral blood. Receptors were obtained from a woman aged 25 to 45 with COVID-19, enrolled during active disease.

This rearrangement joins TRBV5-1 to TRBJ2-7; possible D gene TRBD2, 7 bases. Germline V gene lookup returns CDR1 SGHRS and CDR2 YFSETQ. This CDR3 spans 15 amino acids. The V and J ends lost 5 bases and 5 bases respectively, with 20 bases between them. CDR3 coding DNA: TGCGCCAGCAGTTCCGGACAGTCGGGGAGGGACGAGCAGTACTTC. Encoded protein: CASSSGQSGRDEQYF.

J is TRBJ2-7 and V is TRBV27; 7 bases agree with TRBD1. Germline CDR1 and CDR2: MNHEY and SMNVEV (reference sequence). The CDR3 covers 13 residues. J lost 3 bases, V lost 6 bases, and 5 bases had no gene match. The CDR3 sequence is CASRRDSYYEQYF. As DNA, the CDR3 is TGTGCCAGCAGGAGGGACAGCTACTACGAGCAGTACTTC.

This clone has just one count. The chain links TRBV3-1 (or the pseudogene TRBV3-2) to TRBJ2-3; TRBD1 aligns across 8 bases. Trimming took 4 bases from V and 4 from J; bases not matched to a gene: 7. This CDR3 comprises 15 residues. Germline values: CDR1 LGHDT, CDR2 YNNKEL (reference sequence). The CDR3 DNA is TGTGCCAGCAGCCCAGCCGGGACAGGCTCAGATACGCAGTATTTT. This encodes CASSPAGTGSDTQYF.

This clone was picked up one time. The chain uses TRBV27 and TRBJ1-1; D gene ambiguous. The V end was cut by 2 bases, the J end by 4 bases, with 11 bases between. Germline loops: CDR1 MNHEY, CDR2 SMNVEV (reference sequence). The CDR3 is made up of 14 amino acids. The CDR3 DNA is TGTGCCAGCAGTTTAAGACCGGGGATCACTGAAGCTTTCTTT. This sequence encodes CASSLRPGITEAFF.

The genes are TRBV28 and TRBJ2-2; D is possibly TRBD2 (6 bases). The CDR3 is 14 residues long. Germline V CDR1 and CDR2: MDHEN, SYDVKM. Deletions cut 6 bases from V and 4 bases from J, with 12 bases between. This CDR3 reads CASSPGLITGELFF. The CDR3 DNA sequence: TGTGCCAGCAGCCCGGGACTCATCACCGGGGAGCTGTTTTTT.

The CDR3 DNA follows: TGTGCCAGCAACCCGACAGGGGACAATGAGCAGTTCTTC. It translates to CASNPTGDNEQFF. The chain recombines TRBV7-9 with TRBJ2-1; 8 positions agree with TRBD1. Germline CDR1 is SEHNR and CDR2 is FQNEAQ (reference sequence). This CDR3 region has 13 residues. V shed 7 bases and J 5 bases; nucleotides not matched to a gene: 4.

The chain is built from TRBV6-5 and TRBJ1-5, with D tentatively TRBD1 (5 bases). The CDR3 loop spans 15 amino acids. Germline V gene data show CDR1 as MNHEY and CDR2 as SVGAGI. The V gene lost 6 bases and the J gene lost 2 bases, with 14 bases spanning the gap. CDR3 region: CASSSITGGNQPQHF. DNA for the CDR3: TGTGCCAGCAGCTCTATAACGGGGGGCAATCAGCCCCAGCATTTT.

The J gene is TRBJ2-7, the V gene TRBV10-1, with a possible D match to TRBD2 (6 bases). Trimming took off 5 bases at V and 0 bases at J, with 14 bases between the two ends. The CDR3 has 15 residues. Germline CDR1 reads WNHNN; CDR2 reads SYGVQD (reference sequence). The CDR3, as DNA: TGCGCCAGCAGTCCAAGCGGGTCCCTCTCCTACGAGCAGTACTTC. Encoded protein: CASSPSGSLSYEQYF.

The gene calls are TRBV6-5 and TRBJ2-7; a possible D gene is TRBD2 (5 bases). This CDR3 contains 15 residues. V lost 2 bases and J 2 bases, leaving 13 bases between the germline ends. Germline V gene data show CDR1 as MNHEY and CDR2 as SVGAGI. CDR3 coding DNA: TGTGCCAGCAGTTACCGGGGATTTCCCGCCTACGAGCAGTACTTC. It specifies CASSYRGFPAYEQYF.

The chain carries TRBV28 and TRBJ1-1; D not resolved. The CDR3 is 13 amino acids. V was clipped by 3 bases and J by 0 bases, with 5 bases between them. The germline gives CDR1 MDHEN, CDR2 SYDVKM. CDR3 bases: TGTGCCAGCAGTTTTCGAGTGAACACTGAAGCTTTCTTT. This gives the protein CASSFRVNTEAFF.

Here the CDR3 DNA reads TGTGCCAGCAGCCCCTTCCTTTCCAATGAGCAGTTCTTC. This gives the protein CASSPFLSNEQFF. V usage is TRBV6-5 and J usage is TRBJ2-1; unclear D gene. Germline V CDR1 and CDR2: MNHEY, SVGAGI. The CDR3 is 13 amino acids. V lost 6 bases, J lost 6 bases, and 12 bases lay in between.

This chain links TRBV28 with TRBJ1-3, with D hard to call. CDR3 length equals 14 residues. V gave up 3 bases and J gave up 0 bases, with 6 bases separating them. Germline lookup yields CDR1 MDHEN and CDR2 SYDVKM. CDR3 coding DNA: TGTGCCAGCAGTTTTTCTAGCTCTGGAAACACCATATATTTT. Amino acid sequence: CASSFSSSGNTIYF.

The chain links TRBV11-2 to TRBJ2-4; D is unresolved. Germline V gives CDR1 SGHAT, CDR2 FQNNGV. Trimming took 3 bases from V and 0 from J, leaving 15 bases between them. The CDR3 is made up of 17 amino acids. CDR3 amino acids: CASSFPTLGLAKNIQYF. CDR3 coding DNA: TGTGCCAGCAGCTTCCCCACGCTTGGCCTAGCCAAAAACATTCAGTACTTC.

The V and J genes are TRBV3-1 (or the pseudogene TRBV3-2) and TRBJ2-1; D not certain. Germline loops: CDR1 LGHDT, CDR2 YNNKEL (reference sequence). The CDR3 is 12 amino acids. V was pared by 1 base and J by 7 bases, with 5 bases between. The CDR3 bases are TGTGCCAGCAGCCAAGCTAGAAATGAGCAGTTCTTC. Protein product: CASSQARNEQFF.

The chain combines TRBV4-2 with TRBJ1-4; 12 bases agree with TRBD1. Germline-derived CDR1 and CDR2 are LGHNA and YNFKEQ. V lost 1 base and J lost 6; bases outside the gene matches: 0. CDR3 length: 15 amino acids. The CDR3 DNA sequence: TGTGCCAGCAGCCAAGGGGACAGGGGGCATGAAAAACTGTTTTTT. Its translation: CASSQGDRGHEKLFF.